A single sample is the source of the 5 T cell receptor beta chains below, sequenced in a study of cytomegalovirus exposure and HLA in healthy donors. Amplification used 60 Vbeta primers and 13 Jbeta primers. Here immunoSEQ multiplex PCR was the method, and the copy in TCRdb shows in-frame clones only, minus some. The sample has 50,000 to 80,000 clones, around 74% seen once. Sequences were obtained from PBMCs. The receptors were gathered from a male donor in good health and CMV-seropositive.

The chain couples TRBV10-3 to TRBJ1-1, with no clear D. The V end lost 4 bases, the J end lost 1 base, and 10 bases lay between the germline ends. Per the germline V gene, CDR1 is ENHRY and CDR2 is SYGVKD. The CDR3 has 14 residues. The CDR3 DNA sequence: TGTGCCATCAGTGGTCATTCATGGAACACTGAAGCTTTCTTT. This gives the protein CAISGHSWNTEAFF.

The count of this clone is one. The chain carries TRBV27 and TRBJ2-3; D perhaps matches TRBD2 (6 bases). The CDR3 is made up of 14 amino acids. The V end was cut by 3 bases, the J end by 3 bases, with 10 bases between. Germline V gene data show CDR1 as MNHEY and CDR2 as SMNVEV (reference sequence). CDR3 loop: CASSFLAGTDTQYF. CDR3 bases: TGTGCCAGCAGTTTCCTGGCGGGGACAGATACGCAGTATTTT.

The chain carries TRBV9 and TRBJ1-5, with D perhaps TRBD1 (6 bases). Germline assignment: CDR1 SGDLS and CDR2 YYNGEE. The CDR3 is made up of 14 amino acids. V gave up 3 bases and J gave up 6 bases, with 13 bases separating them. The CDR3 loop reads CASSAQGGVQPQHF. In nucleotides, the CDR3 is TGTGCCAGCAGCGCACAGGGTGGAGTTCAGCCCCAGCATTTT.

The chain recombines TRBV7-2 with TRBJ2-2; the match to TRBD1 covers 9 bases. The CDR3 is 17 amino acids. J lost 2 bases, V lost 5 bases, and 9 bases had no gene match. CDR1 and CDR2 (germline): SGHTA, FQGNSA. CDR3 in DNA: TGTGCCAGCAGCATTTGGGGACAGGGCGTAAACACCGGGGAGCTGTTTTTT. This sequence encodes CASSIWGQGVNTGELFF. Full variable domain (rest looked up from reference TRBV7-2 and TRBJ2-2): GAGVSQSPSNKVTEKGKDVELRCDPISGHTALYWYRQSLGQGLEFLIYFQGNSAPDKSGLPSDRFSAERTGGSVSTLTIQRTQQEDSAVYLCASSIWGQGVNTGELFFGEGSRLTVL.

The chain's CDR3 is CASSLIAGQIGAYEQYF. Here the CDR3 DNA reads TGTGCCAGCAGTTTGATAGCGGGACAGATCGGAGCCTACGAGCAGTACTTC. The chain uses TRBV27 and TRBJ2-7; TRBD2 might be the D (8 bases). This CDR3 contains 17 residues. Trimming took 3 bases from V and 2 from J, leaving 20 bases between them. CDR1 MNHEY and CDR2 SMNVEV come from the germline V gene (reference sequence).